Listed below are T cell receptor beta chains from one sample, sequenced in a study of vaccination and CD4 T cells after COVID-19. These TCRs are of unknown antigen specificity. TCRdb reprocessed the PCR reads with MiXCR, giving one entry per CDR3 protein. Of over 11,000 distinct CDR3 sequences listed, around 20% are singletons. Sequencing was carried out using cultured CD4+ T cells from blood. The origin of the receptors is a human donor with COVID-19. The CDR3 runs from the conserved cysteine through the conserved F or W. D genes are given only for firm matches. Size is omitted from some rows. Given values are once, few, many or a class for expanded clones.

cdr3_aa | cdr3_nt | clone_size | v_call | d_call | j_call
CASGPSGGTDTQYF | TGTGCCAGCGGCCCTAGCGGGGGCACAGATACGCAGTATTTT | medium-sized | TRBV7-9 | TRBD2 | TRBJ2-3
CSAGTGKQETQYF | TGCAGTGCTGGCACAGGGAAACAAGAGACCCAGTACTTC | medium-sized | TRBV20-1 | . | TRBJ2-5
CASKEGDREGNEQFF | TGTGCCAGCAAAGAGGGGGACAGGGAGGGCAATGAGCAGTTCTTC | few | TRBV28 | TRBD1 | TRBJ2-1
CAWSSGQGRVGNQPQHF | TGTGCCTGGAGCTCTGGACAGGGACGAGTTGGCAATCAGCCCCAGCATTTT | once | TRBV30 | TRBD1 | TRBJ1-5
CASSQGGEAFF | TGTGCCAGCAGCCAGGGAGGGGAAGCTTTCTTT | . | TRBV6-1 | . | TRBJ1-1
CSARLGKLFF | TGCAGCGCCCGACTCGGAAAACTGTTTTTT | . | TRBV29-1 | . | TRBJ1-4
CASSLLSGPLGHEQYF | TGTGCCAGCAGCTTGCTCAGCGGCCCCCTCGGGCACGAGCAGTACTTC | . | TRBV7-2 | . | TRBJ2-7
CASSHRGDYSPLHF | TGTGCCAGCAGCCACCGGGGGGATTATTCACCCCTCCACTTT | few | TRBV14 | . | TRBJ1-6
CSASGQGKEKLFF | TGCAGTGCTAGTGGACAGGGAAAGGAAAAACTGTTTTTT | . | TRBV20-1 | TRBD1 | TRBJ1-4
CASSTTRGDEQFF | TGTGCCAGCAGCACAACCCGGGGAGATGAGCAGTTCTTC | once | TRBV7-9 | . | TRBJ2-1
CASSLEGSGANVLTF | TGTGCCAGCAGCTTGGAGGGATCTGGGGCCAACGTCCTGACTTTC | . | TRBV5-4 | . | TRBJ2-6
CAAGPGQSYEQYF | TGTGCCGCCGGCCCGGGACAGTCCTACGAGCAGTACTTC | . | TRBV6-1 | TRBD1 | TRBJ2-7
CAIRPRDREYEIGYTF | TGTGCCATCAGACCCCGGGACAGGGAATATGAGATCGGCTACACCTTC | . | TRBV10-3 | TRBD1 | TRBJ1-2
CASSPHRRTYGYTF | TGTGCCAGCAGTCCCCACCGGCGGACCTATGGCTACACCTTC | few | TRBV12-3/TRBV12-4 | . | TRBJ1-2
CASIRGRDTEAFF | TGTGCCAGCATAAGGGGGCGGGACACTGAAGCTTTCTTT | medium-sized | TRBV6-1 | TRBD1 | TRBJ1-1
CASRDEDRATQYF | TGTGCCAGCAGGGACGAGGACAGGGCCACGCAGTATTTT | few | TRBV2 | TRBD1 | TRBJ2-3
CASSWDKSYEQYF | TGCGCCAGCAGCTGGGACAAATCCTACGAGCAGTACTTC | few | TRBV5-1 | . | TRBJ2-7
CASTPRRGASYNEQFF | TGTGCCAGCACCCCCCGACGGGGGGCCTCCTACAATGAGCAGTTCTTC | few | TRBV7-2 | . | TRBJ2-1
CASSLRGPGNTEAFF | TGTGCCAGCAGTTTACGGGGGCCAGGGAACACTGAAGCTTTCTTT | few | TRBV28 | . | TRBJ1-1
CSAVERGGGKTQYF | TGCAGTGCTGTTGAGCGGGGGGGAGGGAAGACCCAGTACTTC | . | TRBV20-1 | TRBD2 | TRBJ2-5
CASRADLRSEKLFF | TGTGCCAGTAGGGCCGACCTAAGGAGTGAAAAACTGTTTTTT | . | TRBV19 | . | TRBJ1-4
CASSYRGGSYEQYF | TGTGCCAGCAGCTACAGGGGAGGTTCCTACGAGCAGTACTTC | . | TRBV11-3 | . | TRBJ2-7
CSVRRDTNTGELFF | TGCAGCGTTCGCCGGGACACTAACACCGGGGAGCTGTTTTTT | . | TRBV29-1 | . | TRBJ2-2
CSAGTGALTNEKLFF | TGCAGTGCTGGAACAGGGGCGTTGACTAATGAAAAACTGTTTTTT | . | TRBV20-1 | TRBD1 | TRBJ1-4